The 12 T cell receptor beta chains below were found in one sample sequenced in a study of human T cells and chemical hapten exposure. TCRdb redid the calling of the RACE reads with MiXCR, one entry per CDR3 protein. The repertoire has about 120,000 distinct CDR3 sequences, approximately 14% of them found once; the top ten carry about 0.9%. Time point indicated: patch test 1, 2 weeks after DPC sensitization. As for treatment: therapeutic diphenylcyclopropenone sensitization with weekly scalp DPC. The input for sequencing was whole blood, taken in connection with sensitization to the hapten diphenylcyclopropenone (DPC). The source of these receptors is a man aged 18 to 30 with alopecia areata. Some clones in this sample may be carry-over from other donors' samples.

The genes are TRBV19 and TRBJ2-7, with 8 bases that match TRBD1. This CDR3 has 16 amino acids. CDR1 is LNHDA and CDR2 is SQIVND in the germline V gene (reference sequence). V trimming: 5 bases; J trimming: 2 bases; junction bases outside the gene matches: 11. This CDR3 reads CASSPRGTGRPYEQYF. The CDR3 bases are TGTGCCAGTAGTCCCCGCGGGACAGGTCGCCCCTACGAGCAGTACTTC.

The CDR3 is CASSFLDGEQFF. For the CDR3, the DNA is TGTGCCAGCAGCTTTCTTGACGGTGAGCAGTTCTTC. The rearrangement joins TRBV7-3 to TRBJ2-1; no clear D gene. V dropped 3 bases and J dropped 9 bases, with 9 bases sitting between them. This CDR3 contains 12 residues. Germline V gene data show CDR1 as SGHTA and CDR2 as FQGTGA.

Only a few counts were recorded for this clonotype. This chain joins TRBV2 and TRBJ1-1; the D gene is possibly TRBD1 (5 bases). Germline-derived CDR1 and CDR2 are SNHLY and FYNNEI. The CDR3 has 12 residues. The V gene lost 8 bases and the J gene lost 0 bases, with 7 bases spanning the gap. Here the CDR3 reads CASGHMNTEAFF. The CDR3 DNA is TGTGCCAGCGGACACATGAACACTGAAGCTTTCTTT. The entire variable domain, with the rest obtained from reference TRBV2 and TRBJ1-1, is as follows: EPEVTQTPSHQVTQMGQEVILRCVPISNHLYFYWYRQILGQKVEFLVSFYNNEISEKSEIFDDQFSVERPDGSNFTLKIRSTKLEDSAMYFCASGHMNTEAFFGQGTRLTVV.

This clonotype showed up many times. The chain couples TRBV7-9 to TRBJ2-1; weak D call: TRBD2 (5 bases). Trimming removed 1 base at V and 9 bases at J, with 13 bases between. This CDR3 has 14 amino acids. CDR1 SEHNR and CDR2 FQNEAQ come from the germline V gene (reference sequence). The CDR3 sequence is CASSLGSGVLEQFF. The CDR3 nucleotides read TGTGCCAGCAGCTTAGGATCCGGGGTTCTTGAGCAGTTCTTC.

The V gene is TRBV4-3, the J gene TRBJ1-5, with D possibly TRBD1 on 5 matching bases. The germline CDR1 and CDR2 sequences are LGHNA and YSLEER. The CDR3 has 15 amino acids. The V and J ends lost 0 bases and 4 bases respectively, with 10 bases between them. CDR3 bases: TGCGCCAGCAGCCAAGATTTCGAGGGGAATCAGCCCCAGCATTTT. It translates to CASSQDFEGNQPQHF.

The gene calls are TRBV5-1 and TRBJ2-2; 13 bases are shared with TRBD2. V gave up 4 bases and J gave up 2 bases; unmatched junction bases: 8. This CDR3 comprises 18 residues. The germline CDR1 and CDR2 sequences are SGHRS and YFSETQ. Written as DNA, the CDR3 is TGCGCCAGCAGCCTACGACTAGCGGGGGGCGTAAACACCGGGGAGCTGTTTTTT. It is translated as CASSLRLAGGVNTGELFF.

With regard to this clonotype: An end of the junction differs from the germline gene, which may be a read error. J is TRBJ2-1 and V is TRBV7-3; D is possibly TRBD1 (6 bases). Germline V gene lookup returns CDR1 SGHTA and CDR2 FQGTGA. This CDR3 comprises 17 residues. CDR3 sequence: CASRSYAMAGEHNGQFF. The CDR3 nucleotides read TGTGCCAGCAGAAGTTACGCCATGGCAGGGGAGCACAATGGGCAGTTCTTC.

This clonotype has more than one count but fewer than ten. The chain uses TRBV29-1 and TRBJ1-2; 7 bases are a match to TRBD1. CDR1 and CDR2 (germline): SQVTM, ANQGSEA. After removal of 7 bases from V and 8 bases from J, the junction contained 16 bases not matched to a gene. The CDR3 extends over 14 amino acids. CDR3 nucleotide sequence: TGCAGCGCCGCCTCCGGGACAGAGGCGGCCGGCTACACCTTC. Translation: CSAASGTEAAGYTF.

The chain joins TRBV6-6 to TRBJ2-7, with 11 bases lining up with TRBD2. Germline assignment: CDR1 MNHNY and CDR2 SVGAGI (reference sequence). V lost 7 bases to trimming and J lost 2 bases; unmatched junction nucleotides: 7. This CDR3 has 15 amino acids. CDR3 residues: CASNLAGGQPYEQYF. The CDR3 DNA reads as TGTGCCAGCAATCTAGCGGGGGGCCAACCCTACGAGCAGTACTTC.

This clonotype was counted between two and nine times. The chain employs TRBV28 and TRBJ1-5; a possible D gene is TRBD1 (6 bases). CDR1 and CDR2 (germline): MDHEN, SYDVKM. Deletions cut 6 bases from V and 7 bases from J, with 13 bases between. The CDR3 has 13 residues. The CDR3 here is CASRGGGHQPQHF. The CDR3 DNA reads as TGTGCCAGCAGGGGCGGGGGCCACCAGCCCCAGCATTTT.

This chain joins TRBV12-3 or TRBV12-4 and TRBJ2-1; the D call may be TRBD1 or TRBD2 (7 bases each). Trimming took off 6 bases at V and 7 bases at J, with 22 bases between the two ends. The CDR3 contains 16 residues. This CDR3 reads CASSPGGQLLGNEQFF. Here the CDR3 DNA reads TGTGCCAGCAGCCCGGGGGGACAGCTCCTGGGGAATGAGCAGTTCTTC.

This clonotype has a handful of counts. The chain is built from TRBV27 and TRBJ2-7; D might be TRBD1 (6 bases). CDR3 length equals 15 residues. Germline V gene lookup returns CDR1 MNHEY and CDR2 SMNVEV (reference sequence). V lost 7 bases and J 3 bases, leaving 19 bases between the germline ends. This CDR3 is CASTATGLLGYEQYV. CDR3 sequence (DNA): TGTGCCAGCACCGCCACAGGGTTGTTGGGCTACGAGCAGTACGTC.